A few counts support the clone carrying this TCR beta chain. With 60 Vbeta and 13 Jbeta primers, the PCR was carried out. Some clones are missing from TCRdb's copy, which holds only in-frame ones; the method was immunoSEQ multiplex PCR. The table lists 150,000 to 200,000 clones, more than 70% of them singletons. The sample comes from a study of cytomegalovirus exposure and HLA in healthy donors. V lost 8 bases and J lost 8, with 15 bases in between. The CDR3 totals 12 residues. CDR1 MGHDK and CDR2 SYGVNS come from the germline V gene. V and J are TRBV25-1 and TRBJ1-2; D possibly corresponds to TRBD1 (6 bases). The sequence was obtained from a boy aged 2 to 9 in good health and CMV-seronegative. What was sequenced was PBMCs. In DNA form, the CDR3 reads TGTGCCAGCTGGGGGGGGCTGAAGGGCTACACCTTC. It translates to CASWGGLKGYTF.